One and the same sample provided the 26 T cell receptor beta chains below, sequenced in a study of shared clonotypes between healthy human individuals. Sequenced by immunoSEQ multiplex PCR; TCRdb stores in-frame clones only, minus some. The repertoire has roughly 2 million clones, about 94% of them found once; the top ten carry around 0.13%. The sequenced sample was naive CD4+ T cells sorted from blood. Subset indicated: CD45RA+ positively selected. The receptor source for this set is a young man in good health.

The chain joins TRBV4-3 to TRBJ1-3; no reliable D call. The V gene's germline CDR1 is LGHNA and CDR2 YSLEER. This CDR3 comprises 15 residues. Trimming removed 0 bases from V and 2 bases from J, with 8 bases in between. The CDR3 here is CASSQDFGAGNTIYF. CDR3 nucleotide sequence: TGCGCCAGCAGCCAAGATTTTGGGGCTGGAAACACCATATATTTT.

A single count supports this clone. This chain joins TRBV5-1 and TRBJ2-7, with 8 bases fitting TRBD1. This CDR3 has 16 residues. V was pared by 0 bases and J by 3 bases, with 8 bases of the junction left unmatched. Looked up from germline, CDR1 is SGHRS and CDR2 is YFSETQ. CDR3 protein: CASSLGSGGFNYEQYF. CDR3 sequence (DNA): TGCGCCAGCAGCTTGGGATCAGGGGGCTTTAACTACGAGCAGTACTTC.

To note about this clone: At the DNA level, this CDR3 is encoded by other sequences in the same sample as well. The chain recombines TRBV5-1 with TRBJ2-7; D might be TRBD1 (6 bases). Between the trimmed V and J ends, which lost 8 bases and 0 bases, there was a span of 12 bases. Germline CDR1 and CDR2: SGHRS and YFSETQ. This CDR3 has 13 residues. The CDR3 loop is CASRTVSSYEQYF. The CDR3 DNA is TGCGCCAGTCGGACAGTGAGCTCCTACGAGCAGTACTTC.

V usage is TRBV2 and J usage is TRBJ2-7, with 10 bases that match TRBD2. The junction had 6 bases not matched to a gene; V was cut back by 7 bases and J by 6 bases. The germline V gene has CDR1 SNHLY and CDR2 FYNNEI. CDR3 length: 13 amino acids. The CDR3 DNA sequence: TGTGCCAGCAAAGGGACTAGCGCTTTCGAGCAGTACTTC. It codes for CASKGTSAFEQYF.

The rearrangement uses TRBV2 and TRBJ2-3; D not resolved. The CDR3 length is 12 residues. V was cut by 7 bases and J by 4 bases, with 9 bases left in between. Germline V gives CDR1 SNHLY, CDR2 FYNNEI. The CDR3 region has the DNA TGTGCCAGCAATGTACTCGCAGATACGCAGTATTTT. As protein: CASNVLADTQYF. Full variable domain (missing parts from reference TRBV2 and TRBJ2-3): EPEVTQTPSHQVTQMGQEVILRCVPISNHLYFYWYRQILGQKVEFLVSFYNNEISEKSEIFDDQFSVERPDGSNFTLKIRSTKLEDSAMYFCASNVLADTQYFGPGTRLTVL.

DNA for the CDR3: TGTGCCAGTAAATATGGTAGTTTCACCGGGGAGCTGTTTTTT. Amino acids: CASKYGSFTGELFF. The V and J genes are TRBV19 and TRBJ2-2; no definite D call. The CDR3 loop spans 14 amino acids. Deletions cut 7 bases from V and 4 bases from J, with 13 bases between. CDR1 is LNHDA and CDR2 is SQIVND in the germline V gene (reference sequence).

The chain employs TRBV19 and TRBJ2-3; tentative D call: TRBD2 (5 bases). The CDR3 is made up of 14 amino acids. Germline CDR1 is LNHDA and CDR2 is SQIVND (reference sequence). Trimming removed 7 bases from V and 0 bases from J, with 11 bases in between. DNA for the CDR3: TGTGCCAGTAACCCCGGGATTAGCACAGATACGCAGTATTTT. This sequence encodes CASNPGISTDTQYF. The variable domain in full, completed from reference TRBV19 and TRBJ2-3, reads DGGITQSPKYLFRKEGQNVTLSCEQNLNHDAMYWYRQDPGQGLRLIYYSQIVNDFQKGDIAEGYSVSREKKESFPLTVTSAQKNPTAFYLCASNPGISTDTQYFGPGTRLTVL.

The chain's CDR3 is CASSDLFRGQEQYF. CDR3 DNA: TGTGCCAGCAGTGATCTTTTCAGGGGACAGGAACAGTACTTC. This chain links TRBV6-1 with TRBJ2-7, with 8 bases matching TRBD1. This CDR3 comprises 14 residues. Trimming took 3 bases from V and 10 from J; bases not matched to a gene: 11. Germline values: CDR1 MNHNS, CDR2 SASEGT.

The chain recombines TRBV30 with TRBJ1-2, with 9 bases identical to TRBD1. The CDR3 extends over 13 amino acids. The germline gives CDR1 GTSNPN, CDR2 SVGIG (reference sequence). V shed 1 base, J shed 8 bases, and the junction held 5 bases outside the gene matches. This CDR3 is CAWSAQGALGYTF. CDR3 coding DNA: TGTGCCTGGAGTGCACAGGGGGCGTTGGGCTACACCTTC.

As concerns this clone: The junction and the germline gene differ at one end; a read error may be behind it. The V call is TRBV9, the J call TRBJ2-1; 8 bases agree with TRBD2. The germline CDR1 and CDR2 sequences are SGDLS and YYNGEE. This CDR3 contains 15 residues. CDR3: CVSSLFPGGLNEQFF. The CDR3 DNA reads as TGTGTCAGCAGCCTATTCCCGGGGGGGCTAAATGAGCAGTTCTTC. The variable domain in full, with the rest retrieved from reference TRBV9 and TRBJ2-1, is DSGVTQTPKHLITATGQRVTLRCSPRSGDLSVYWYQQSLDQGLQFLIQYYNGEERAKGNILERFSAQQFPDLHSELNLSSLELGDSALYFCVSSLFPGGLNEQFFGPGTRLTVL.

The DNA for the CDR3 is TGTGCCAGTAGTATACTGGAGTTAGGCACCGGGGAGCTGTTTTTT. Its protein product is CASSILELGTGELFF. V gene TRBV19 combines with J gene TRBJ2-2; D call uncertain. Germline V gives CDR1 LNHDA, CDR2 SQIVND (reference sequence). V lost 2 bases and J 4 bases, leaving 11 bases between the germline ends. There are 15 residues in the CDR3.

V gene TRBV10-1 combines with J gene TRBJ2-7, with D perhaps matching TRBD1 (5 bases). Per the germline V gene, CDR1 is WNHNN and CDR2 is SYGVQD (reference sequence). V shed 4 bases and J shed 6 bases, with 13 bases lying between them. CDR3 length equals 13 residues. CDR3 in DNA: TGCGCCAGCAGTGCCGGACAAATGGTCGAGCAGTACTTC. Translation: CASSAGQMVEQYF.

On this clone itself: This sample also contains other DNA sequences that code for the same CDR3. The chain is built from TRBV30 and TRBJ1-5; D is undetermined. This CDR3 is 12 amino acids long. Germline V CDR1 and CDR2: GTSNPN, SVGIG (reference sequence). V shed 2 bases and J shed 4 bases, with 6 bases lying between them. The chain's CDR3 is CAWSPGNQPQHF. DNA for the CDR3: TGTGCCTGGAGTCCCGGAAATCAGCCCCAGCATTTT.

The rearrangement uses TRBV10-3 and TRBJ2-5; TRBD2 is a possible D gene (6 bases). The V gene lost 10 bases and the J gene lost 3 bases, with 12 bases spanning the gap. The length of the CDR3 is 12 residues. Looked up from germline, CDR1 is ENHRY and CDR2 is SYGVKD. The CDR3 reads CATGTVEETQYF. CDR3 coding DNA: TGTGCCACCGGGACTGTAGAAGAGACCCAGTACTTC.

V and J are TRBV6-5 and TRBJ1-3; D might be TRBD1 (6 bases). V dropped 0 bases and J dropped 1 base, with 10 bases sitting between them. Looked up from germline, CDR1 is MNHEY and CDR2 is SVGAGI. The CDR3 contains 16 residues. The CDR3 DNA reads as TGTGCCAGCAGTTACTCGCCCACAGGGTCTGGAAACACCATATATTTT. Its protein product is CASSYSPTGSGNTIYF.

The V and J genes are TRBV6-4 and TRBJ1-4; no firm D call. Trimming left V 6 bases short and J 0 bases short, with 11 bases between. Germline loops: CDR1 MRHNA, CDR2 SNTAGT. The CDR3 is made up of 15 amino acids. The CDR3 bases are TGTGCCAGCAGCCCCGGGGAATCAACTAATGAAAAACTGTTTTTT. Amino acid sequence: CASSPGESTNEKLFF.

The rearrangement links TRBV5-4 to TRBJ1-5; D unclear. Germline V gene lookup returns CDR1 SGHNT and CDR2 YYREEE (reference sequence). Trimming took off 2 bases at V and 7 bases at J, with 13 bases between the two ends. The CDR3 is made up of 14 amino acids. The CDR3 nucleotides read TGTGCCAGCAGCTTAGAACCGATCGGACAGCCCCAGCATTTT. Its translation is CASSLEPIGQPQHF.

Here the CDR3 reads CASMTGSNTGELFF. In nucleotides, the CDR3 is TGTGCCAGTATGACAGGGTCGAACACCGGGGAGCTGTTTTTT. The chain has TRBV19 and TRBJ2-2; TRBD1 agrees at 7 bases. The CDR3 contains 14 residues. Trimming removed 7 bases from V and 0 bases from J; junction bases left unmatched: 2. In germline, CDR1 is LNHDA, CDR2 SQIVND (reference sequence).

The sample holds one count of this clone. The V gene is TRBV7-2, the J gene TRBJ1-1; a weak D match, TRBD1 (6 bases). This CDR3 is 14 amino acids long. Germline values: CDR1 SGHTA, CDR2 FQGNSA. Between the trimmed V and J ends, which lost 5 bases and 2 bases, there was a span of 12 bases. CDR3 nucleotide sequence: TGTGCCAGCAGCGCCCCAGGGGTTAACACTGAAGCTTTCTTT. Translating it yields CASSAPGVNTEAFF.

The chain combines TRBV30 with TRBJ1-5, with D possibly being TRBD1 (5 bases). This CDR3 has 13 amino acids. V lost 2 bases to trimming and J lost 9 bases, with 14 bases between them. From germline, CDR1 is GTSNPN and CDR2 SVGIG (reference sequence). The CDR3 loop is CAWSSGGLGPQHF. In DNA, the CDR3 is TGTGCCTGGAGTTCGGGGGGACTAGGGCCCCAGCATTTT. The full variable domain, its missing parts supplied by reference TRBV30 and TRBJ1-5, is SQTIHQWPATLVQPVGSPLSLECTVEGTSNPNLYWYRQAAGRGLQLLFYSVGIGQISSEVPQNLSASRPQDRQFILSSKKLLLSDSGFYLCAWSSGGLGPQHFGDGTRLSIL.

The CDR3 protein is CASSQARDQPQHF. Here the CDR3 DNA reads TGCGCCAGCAGCCAAGCGAGGGATCAGCCCCAGCATTTT. The rearrangement uses TRBV4-3 and TRBJ1-5; D call uncertain. The CDR3 consists of 13 residues. The germline gives CDR1 LGHNA, CDR2 YSLEER. V lost 1 base and J lost 5, with 6 bases in between.

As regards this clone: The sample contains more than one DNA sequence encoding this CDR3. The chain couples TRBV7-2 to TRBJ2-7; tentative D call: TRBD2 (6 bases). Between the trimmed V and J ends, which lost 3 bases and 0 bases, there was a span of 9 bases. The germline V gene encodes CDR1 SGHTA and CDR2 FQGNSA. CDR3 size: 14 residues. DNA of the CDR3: TGTGCCAGCAGCTTCGGCGGGGCCTCCTACGAGCAGTACTTC. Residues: CASSFGGASYEQYF. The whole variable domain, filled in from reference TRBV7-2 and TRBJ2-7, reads GAGVSQSPSNKVTEKGKDVELRCDPISGHTALYWYRQSLGQGLEFLIYFQGNSAPDKSGLPSDRFSAERTGGSVSTLTIQRTQQEDSAVYLCASSFGGASYEQYFGPGTRLTVT.

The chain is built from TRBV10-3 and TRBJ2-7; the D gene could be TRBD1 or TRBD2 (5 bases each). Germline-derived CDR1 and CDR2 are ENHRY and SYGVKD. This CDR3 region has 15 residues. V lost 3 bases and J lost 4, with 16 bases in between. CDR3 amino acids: CAISDPSDTGYEQYF. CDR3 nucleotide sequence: TGTGCCATCAGTGACCCTTCGGACACGGGGTACGAGCAGTACTTC.

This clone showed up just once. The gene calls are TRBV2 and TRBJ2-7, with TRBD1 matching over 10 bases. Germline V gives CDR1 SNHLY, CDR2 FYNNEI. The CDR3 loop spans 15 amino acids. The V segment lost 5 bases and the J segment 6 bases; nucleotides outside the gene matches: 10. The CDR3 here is CASSPRRTGGGEQYF. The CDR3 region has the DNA TGTGCCAGCAGTCCCCGACGGACAGGGGGGGGCGAGCAGTACTTC. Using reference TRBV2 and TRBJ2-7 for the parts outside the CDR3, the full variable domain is EPEVTQTPSHQVTQMGQEVILRCVPISNHLYFYWYRQILGQKVEFLVSFYNNEISEKSEIFDDQFSVERPDGSNFTLKIRSTKLEDSAMYFCASSPRRTGGGEQYFGPGTRLTVT.

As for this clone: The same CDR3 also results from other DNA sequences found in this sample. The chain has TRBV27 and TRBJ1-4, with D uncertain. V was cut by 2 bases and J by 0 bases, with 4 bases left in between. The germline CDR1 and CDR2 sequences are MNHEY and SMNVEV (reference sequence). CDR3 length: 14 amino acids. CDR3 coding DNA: TGTGCCAGCAGTTTACGAGCAACTAATGAAAAACTGTTTTTT. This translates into CASSLRATNEKLFF.

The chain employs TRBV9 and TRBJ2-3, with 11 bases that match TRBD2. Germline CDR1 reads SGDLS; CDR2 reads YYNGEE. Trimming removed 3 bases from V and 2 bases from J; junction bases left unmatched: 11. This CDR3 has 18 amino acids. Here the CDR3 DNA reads TGTGCCAGCAGCGAACCCCGACTAGCGGGGAGGCACACAGATACGCAGTATTTT. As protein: CASSEPRLAGRHTDTQYF. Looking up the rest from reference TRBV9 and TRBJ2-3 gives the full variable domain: DSGVTQTPKHLITATGQRVTLRCSPRSGDLSVYWYQQSLDQGLQFLIQYYNGEERAKGNILERFSAQQFPDLHSELNLSSLELGDSALYFCASSEPRLAGRHTDTQYFGPGTRLTVL.